What follows are 28 T cell receptor beta chains derived from one specimen sequenced in a study of post-analysis software for immune sequencing data. Overall study findings and caveats: TRBV segments more frequent in patients than in controls numbered several and included TRBV5-6, TRBV5-1 and TRBV20-1.

The TCR beta cDNA libraries carried unique molecular identifiers. From the PCR reads, TCRdb called clonotypes with MiXCR, one entry per CDR3 protein. In the table there are approximately 360,000 distinct CDR3 sequences, less than 40% of which are singletons. Their target antigens are unknown. Sequenced: blood. Receptors were obtained from a girl between 5 and 17 years old with multiple sclerosis.

The V and J genes are TRBV27 and TRBJ1-1; D is uncertain. V dropped 3 bases and J dropped 3 bases, with 14 bases sitting between them. This CDR3 region has 15 residues. Looked up from germline, CDR1 is MNHEY and CDR2 is SMNVEV (reference sequence). The CDR3 bases are TGTGCCAGCAGTTTCTTAAGGGTAGGTCACACTGAAGCTTTCTTT. This gives the protein CASSFLRVGHTEAFF.

This clonotype occurred a few times. The genes are TRBV28 and TRBJ2-1; 8 bases match TRBD2. CDR1 is MDHEN, CDR2 SYDVKM, per germline. Trimming removed 4 bases from V and 8 bases from J; junction bases left unmatched: 10. The CDR3 contains 15 residues. The CDR3 DNA sequence: TGTGCCAGCAGTTCCTCGGGGGGGCGATTGGATGAGCAGTTCTTC. Its protein product is CASSSSGGRLDEQFF.

V and J are TRBV11-2 and TRBJ2-7; 12 nucleotides line up with TRBD2. This CDR3 has 17 amino acids. Unmatched junction bases numbered 11, after V lost 5 bases and J lost 3 bases. The V gene's germline CDR1 is SGHAT and CDR2 FQNNGV. The CDR3 DNA follows: TGTGCCAGCAGCCCCGACTGGACTAGCGGGGCTCTCTACGAGCAGTACTTC. Protein product: CASSPDWTSGALYEQYF.

This chain joins TRBV12-3 or TRBV12-4 and TRBJ1-2, with D perhaps TRBD1 (5 bases). Trimming left V 3 bases short and J 5 bases short, with 16 bases between. This CDR3 spans 15 amino acids. This chain's CDR3 is CASSFTGQGGYGYTF. The CDR3 region has the DNA TGTGCCAGCAGTTTCACTGGACAAGGAGGGTATGGCTACACCTTC.

Only a few counts were recorded for this clonotype. This chain connects TRBV5-6 to TRBJ2-3; the match to TRBD2 covers 11 bases. Per germline, CDR1 SGHDT and CDR2 YYEEEE. The CDR3 has 16 amino acids. J was trimmed by 4 bases and V by 4 bases; bases with no gene match: 8. CDR3 sequence reads: CASSPLAGVAADTQYF. The DNA for the CDR3 is TGTGCCAGCAGCCCACTAGCGGGGGTGGCGGCAGATACGCAGTATTTT.

The chain joins TRBV24-1 to TRBJ1-1; D unresolved. From germline, CDR1 is KGHDR and CDR2 SFDVKD. The V gene lost 6 bases and the J gene lost 11 bases, with 18 bases spanning the gap. The CDR3 contains 13 residues. The chain's CDR3 is CATSYSGHPGAFF. CDR3 in DNA: TGTGCCACCAGTTACTCGGGCCACCCTGGGGCTTTCTTT.

This chain connects TRBV11-2 to TRBJ2-1; 9 bases line up with TRBD1. This CDR3 contains 16 residues. V trimming: 1 base; J trimming: 3 bases; junction bases outside the gene matches: 4. Germline assignment: CDR1 SGHAT and CDR2 FQNNGV. The CDR3 coding sequence is TGTGCCAGCAGCTTAGGGGGGACAGGGTTCTACAATGAGCAGTTCTTC. Protein product: CASSLGGTGFYNEQFF.

The rearrangement uses TRBV7-2 and TRBJ1-1; weak D call: TRBD1 (5 bases). V shed 1 base and J shed 4 bases, with 13 bases lying between them. The CDR3 has 15 residues. Germline V lookup: CDR1 SGHTA, CDR2 FQGNSA. The CDR3 sequence: CASSLVGGGATEAFF. Written as DNA, the CDR3 is TGTGCCAGCAGCTTAGTTGGGGGAGGGGCCACTGAAGCTTTCTTT.

The chain has TRBV3-1 and TRBJ2-5; no definite D call. This CDR3 has 13 residues. Germline values: CDR1 LGHDT, CDR2 YNNKEL (reference sequence). V shed 0 bases and J shed 7 bases, with 9 bases lying between them. CDR3 sequence: CASSQDRRGTQYF. The CDR3 nucleotides are TGTGCCAGCAGCCAAGATCGAAGAGGGACCCAGTACTTC.

This clonotype was seen a handful of times. The J gene is TRBJ1-5, the V gene TRBV5-5; D is undetermined. Germline CDR1 and CDR2: SGHKS and YYEKEE (reference sequence). This CDR3 contains 15 residues. V was pared by 0 bases and J by 0 bases, with 7 bases between. The CDR3 reads CASSLVGNSNQPQHF. The CDR3, as DNA: TGTGCCAGCAGCTTGGTTGGCAATAGCAATCAGCCCCAGCATTTT. Full variable domain (rest looked up from reference TRBV5-5 and TRBJ1-5): DAGVTQSPTHLIKTRGQQVTLRCSPISGHKSVSWYQQVLGQGPQFIFQYYEKEERGRGNFPDRFSARQFPNYSSELNVNALLLGDSALYLCASSLVGNSNQPQHFGDGTRLSIL.

The chain has TRBV11-2 and TRBJ1-2; TRBD1 matches at 7 bases. Germline loops: CDR1 SGHAT, CDR2 FQNNGV. J gave up 3 bases and V 5 bases, and 15 bases lay outside the gene matches. The CDR3 runs 17 residues. The CDR3 coding sequence is TGTGCCAGCAGCCCCTATCGCAGGCTTGGGACAGACTATGGCTACACCTTC. Translation: CASSPYRRLGTDYGYTF. Full variable domain (missing parts from reference TRBV11-2 and TRBJ1-2): EAGVAQSPRYKIIEKRQSVAFWCNPISGHATLYWYQQILGQGPKLLIQFQNNGVVDDSQLPKDRFSAERLKGVDSTLKIQPAKLEDSAVYLCASSPYRRLGTDYGYTFGSGTRLTVV.

V usage is TRBV9 and J usage is TRBJ2-1; D remains unclear. CDR3 length equals 14 residues. CDR1 and CDR2 (germline): SGDLS, YYNGEE. V was shortened by 0 bases and J by 8 bases, with 12 bases between the two germline ends. CDR3 loop: CASSVEPRVDEQFF. CDR3 coding DNA: TGTGCCAGCAGCGTAGAACCCCGCGTAGATGAGCAGTTCTTC.

The rearrangement joins TRBV14 to TRBJ2-3; D ambiguous. The V end lost 1 base, the J end lost 8 bases, and 16 bases lay between the germline ends. CDR1 SGHDN and CDR2 FVKESK come from the germline V gene. The CDR3 contains 15 residues. The CDR3 sequence is CASSQVSVQPGTQYF. CDR3 DNA: TGTGCCAGCAGCCAAGTGTCAGTCCAACCAGGTACGCAGTATTTT.

For this clonotype: A much larger clone differs from this one at a single base, so this may be a read error. The chain has TRBV29-1 and TRBJ2-1, with D uncertain. The length of the CDR3 is 12 residues. Per germline, CDR1 SQVTM and CDR2 ANQGSEA. CDR3 in DNA: TGCAGCGGTGAACCGGAACAAATGGTGCAGTTCTTC. It encodes CSGEPEQMVQFF.

The chain carries TRBV12-5 and TRBJ1-1, with 7 positions matching TRBD1. Looked up from germline, CDR1 is LGHNT and CDR2 is FRNRAP. The V gene end was trimmed by 5 bases and the J gene end by 1 base; junction bases not matched to a gene: 7. This CDR3 has 15 amino acids. CDR3 DNA sequence: TGTGCTAGTGGTCCCGGACAGGTCCCGAACACTGAAGCTTTCTTT. Amino acid sequence: CASGPGQVPNTEAFF. Together with reference TRBV12-5 and TRBJ1-1, the CDR3 gives the full variable domain: DARVTQTPRHKVTEMGQEVTMRCQPILGHNTVFWYRQTMMQGLELLAYFRNRAPLDDSGMPKDRFSAEMPDATLATLKIQPSEPRDSAVYFCASGPGQVPNTEAFFGQGTRLTVV.

This chain links TRBV6-1 with TRBJ1-1, with D possibly TRBD1 on 5 matching bases. V was cut by 4 bases and J by 4 bases, with 13 bases left in between. The CDR3 has 14 amino acids. Germline CDR1 reads MNHNS; CDR2 reads SASEGT. The CDR3 nucleotides are TGTGCCAGCAGTGTGCAGGGAGGGAGCACTGAAGCTTTCTTT. It specifies CASSVQGGSTEAFF.

The chain carries TRBV7-3 and TRBJ2-7, with 7 bases matching TRBD1. The CDR3 extends over 13 amino acids. V dropped 5 bases and J dropped 9; count of bases not matched to a gene: 10. CDR1 and CDR2 from the germline V gene are SGHTA and FQGTGA. The CDR3 here is CASSKTGATGQYF. The CDR3 DNA reads TGTGCCAGCAGCAAAACAGGGGCTACCGGGCAGTACTTC.

This clonotype is termed medium-sized (0.01 to 0.1%). The V gene is TRBV7-6, the J gene TRBJ2-7; 14 bases align to TRBD2. This CDR3 comprises 16 residues. The junction had 3 bases not matched to a gene; V was cut back by 3 bases and J by 2 bases. Germline V gene data show CDR1 as SGHVS and CDR2 as FNYEAQ. This CDR3 is CASSLGLAGETYEQYF. CDR3 sequence (DNA): TGTGCCAGCAGCTTGGGACTAGCGGGGGAGACCTACGAGCAGTACTTC.

Details on this clonotype: One junction end does not reproduce the germline sequence, and a read error may be involved. The V and J genes are TRBV7-7 and TRBJ2-3; tentative D call: TRBD1 (5 bases). This CDR3 region has 13 residues. The germline CDR1 and CDR2 sequences are SSHAT and FNYEAQ (reference sequence). CDR3 sequence reads: CASSPGWTNTQYF. CDR3 in DNA: TGTGCTAGCAGCCCTGGGTGGACAAATACGCAGTATTTT.

The gene calls are TRBV20-1 and TRBJ2-7; D is possibly TRBD1 (5 bases). Trimming cost V 3 bases and J 6 bases, with 12 bases left between them. The CDR3 totals 12 residues. Germline CDR1 reads DFQATT; CDR2 reads SNEGSKA (reference sequence). The chain's CDR3 is CSASPRVGEQYF. For the CDR3, the DNA is TGCAGTGCTAGTCCCAGGGTTGGCGAGCAGTACTTC.

This clonotype showed up just a few times. In DNA form, the CDR3 reads TGCAGTGCTAGTCCCAGACAGTCACCCCAAGAGACCCAGTACTTC. It specifies CSASPRQSPQETQYF. This rearrangement joins TRBV20-1 to TRBJ2-5; TRBD1 might be the D (5 bases). Germline CDR1 DFQATT, CDR2 SNEGSKA (reference sequence). V shed 3 bases and J shed 1 base, with 15 bases lying between them. The CDR3 covers 15 residues.

This clonotype was counted only a few times. The V gene is TRBV7-9, the J gene TRBJ2-7; unclear D gene. CDR1 is SEHNR, CDR2 FQNEAQ, per germline (reference sequence). V was cut by 4 bases and J by 6 bases, with 22 bases left in between. The CDR3 runs to 16 residues. CDR3 sequence (DNA): TGTGCCAGCAGCTCTTCGCAGGATCCCCGGGTTGGCGAGCAGTACTTC. This codes for CASSSSQDPRVGEQYF.

There are many counts of this clonotype. The V gene is TRBV4-1, the J gene TRBJ1-2; 7 bases are a match to TRBD1. This CDR3 region has 14 residues. Germline V CDR1 and CDR2: MGHRA, YSYEKL. The ends lost 4 bases at V and 6 bases at J; junction bases unmatched: 8. In DNA, the CDR3 is TGCGCCAGCAGCCCCTTACAGGGGTCGCATGGCTACACCTTC. Translated, it gives CASSPLQGSHGYTF.

This chain uses TRBV6-6 with TRBJ1-6, with 9 nucleotides matching TRBD1. There are 15 residues in the CDR3. Germline loops: CDR1 MNHNY, CDR2 SVGAGI (reference sequence). Unmatched junction bases numbered 4, after V lost 2 bases and J lost 8 bases. Here the CDR3 reads CASSYLRTGDSPLHF. The CDR3 DNA reads TGTGCCAGCAGTTACCTTCGGACAGGGGATTCACCCCTCCACTTT.

This rearrangement joins TRBV4-1 to TRBJ2-3; D assignment may be TRBD1 or TRBD2 (5 bases each). Per germline, CDR1 MGHRA and CDR2 YSYEKL. This CDR3 region has 16 residues. V gave up 0 bases and J gave up 5 bases, with 15 bases separating them. This chain's CDR3 is CASSQELVGGGDTQYF. CDR3 in DNA: TGCGCCAGCAGCCAAGAACTAGTCGGTGGGGGAGATACGCAGTATTTT.

This clonotype was counted between two and nine times. This chain joins TRBV20-1 and TRBJ2-3, with 7 bases aligning to TRBD2. Germline lookup yields CDR1 DFQATT and CDR2 SNEGSKA (reference sequence). V was clipped by 1 base and J by 2 bases; unmatched bases: 9. The CDR3 contains 16 residues. The CDR3 sequence is CSARAPGTKLTDTQYF. The CDR3 DNA follows: TGCAGTGCTAGAGCCCCAGGGACTAAACTCACAGATACGCAGTATTTT.

There are many counts of this clonotype. The rearrangement links TRBV7-2 to TRBJ1-2; 7 nucleotides align to TRBD1. The CDR3 runs 14 residues. Germline V gene data show CDR1 as SGHTA and CDR2 as FQGNSA. Trimming removed 5 bases from V and 2 bases from J; junction bases left unmatched: 5. The CDR3 here is CASSKGQPNYGYTF. The CDR3 bases are TGTGCCAGCAGCAAGGGACAGCCCAACTATGGCTACACCTTC.

There are a few counts of this clonotype. The chain links TRBV7-9 to TRBJ1-2, with 12 bases aligning to TRBD1. The CDR3 runs 16 residues. Germline V gene lookup returns CDR1 SEHNR and CDR2 FQNEAQ (reference sequence). V lost 5 bases and J lost 5; bases outside the gene matches: 9. The CDR3 bases are TGTGCCAGCAGCCCTCCTCCGGGACAGGGGGCGTATGGCTACACCTTC. It yields the protein CASSPPPGQGAYGYTF.